The T cell receptor beta chain under discussion was sequenced for a study of cytomegalovirus exposure and HLA in healthy donors. The ends were cut back, 8 bases at V and 4 bases at J, with 14 bases in the middle. The CDR3 covers 14 residues. The germline V gene has CDR1 SNHLY and CDR2 FYNNEI. PCR employed 60 Vbeta and 13 Jbeta primers. Using immunoSEQ multiplex PCR, the repertoire was profiled, and TCRdb retains in-frame clones only, with some absent. The sample lists about 130,000 clones, less than 75% occurring once. The rearrangement uses TRBV2 and TRBJ2-2; possibly TRBD1 for D (6 bases). This clonotype was obtained from a woman aged 35 to 49 in good health and CMV-seropositive. Sample: PBMCs. CDR3 sequence reads: CASSRGSGTGELFF. Here the CDR3 DNA reads TGTGCCAGCTCCAGGGGAAGTGGCACCGGGGAGCTGTTTTTT.